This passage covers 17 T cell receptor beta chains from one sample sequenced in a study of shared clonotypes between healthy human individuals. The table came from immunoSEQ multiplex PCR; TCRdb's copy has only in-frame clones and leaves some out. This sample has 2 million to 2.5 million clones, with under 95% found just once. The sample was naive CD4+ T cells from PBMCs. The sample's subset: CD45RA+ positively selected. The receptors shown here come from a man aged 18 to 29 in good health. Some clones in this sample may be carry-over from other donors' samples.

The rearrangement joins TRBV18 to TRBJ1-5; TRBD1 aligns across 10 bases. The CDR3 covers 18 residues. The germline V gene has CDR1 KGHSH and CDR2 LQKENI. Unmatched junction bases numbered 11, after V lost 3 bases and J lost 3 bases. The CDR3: CASSPFPRTGGFNQPQHF. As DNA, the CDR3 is TGTGCCAGCTCACCGTTTCCCCGGACAGGGGGATTCAATCAGCCCCAGCATTTT.

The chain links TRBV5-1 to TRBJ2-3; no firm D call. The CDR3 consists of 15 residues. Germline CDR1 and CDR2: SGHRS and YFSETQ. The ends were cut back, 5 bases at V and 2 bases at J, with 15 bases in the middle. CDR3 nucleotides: TGCGCCAGCAGGCGGTCCCTCGGATTCACAGATACGCAGTATTTT. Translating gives CASRRSLGFTDTQYF.

DNA of the CDR3: TGTGCCAGCAGCCAAAACAGCGGACGGACCTACAATGAGCAGTTCTTC. It is translated as CASSQNSGRTYNEQFF. V gene TRBV4-2 combines with J gene TRBJ2-1; a weak D match, TRBD2 (5 bases). This CDR3 comprises 16 residues. From germline, CDR1 is LGHNA and CDR2 YNFKEQ. V lost 2 bases and J lost 2, with 13 bases in between.

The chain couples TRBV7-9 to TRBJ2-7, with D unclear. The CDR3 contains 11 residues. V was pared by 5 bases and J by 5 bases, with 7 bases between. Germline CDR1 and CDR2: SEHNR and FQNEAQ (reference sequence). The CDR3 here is CASSPWDEQYF. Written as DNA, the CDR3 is TGTGCCAGCAGCCCCTGGGACGAGCAGTACTTC.

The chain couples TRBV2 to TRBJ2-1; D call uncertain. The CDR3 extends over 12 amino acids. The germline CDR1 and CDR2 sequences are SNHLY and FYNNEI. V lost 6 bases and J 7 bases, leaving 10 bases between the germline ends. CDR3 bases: TGTGCCAGCAGCACGTACCAAAATGAGCAGTTCTTC. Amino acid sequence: CASSTYQNEQFF.

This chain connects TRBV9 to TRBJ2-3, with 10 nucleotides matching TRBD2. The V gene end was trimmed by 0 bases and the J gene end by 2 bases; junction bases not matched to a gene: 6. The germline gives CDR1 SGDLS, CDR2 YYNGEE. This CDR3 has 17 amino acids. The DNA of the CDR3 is TGTGCCAGCAGCGTAGGAGGAAGCGGGAGGGTCACAGATACGCAGTATTTT. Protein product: CASSVGGSGRVTDTQYF.

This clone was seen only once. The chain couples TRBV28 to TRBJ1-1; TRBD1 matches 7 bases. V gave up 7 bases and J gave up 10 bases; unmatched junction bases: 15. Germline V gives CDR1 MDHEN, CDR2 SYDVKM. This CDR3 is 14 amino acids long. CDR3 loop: CASITGTAHRRAFF. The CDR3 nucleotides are TGTGCCAGCATCACCGGGACAGCGCACAGGCGAGCTTTCTTT.

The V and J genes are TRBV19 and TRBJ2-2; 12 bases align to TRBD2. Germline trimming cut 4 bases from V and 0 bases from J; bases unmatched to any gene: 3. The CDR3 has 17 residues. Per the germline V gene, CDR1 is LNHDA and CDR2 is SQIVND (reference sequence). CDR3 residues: CASSKRLAGANTGELFF. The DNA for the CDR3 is TGTGCCAGTAGTAAACGACTAGCGGGGGCGAACACCGGGGAGCTGTTTTTT.

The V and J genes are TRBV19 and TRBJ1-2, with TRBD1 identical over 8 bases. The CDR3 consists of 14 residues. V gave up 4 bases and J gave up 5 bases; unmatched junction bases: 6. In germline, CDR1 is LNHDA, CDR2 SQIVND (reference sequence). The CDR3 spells CASSTWDRRYGYTF. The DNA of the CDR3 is TGTGCCAGTAGTACATGGGACAGGAGATATGGCTACACCTTC.

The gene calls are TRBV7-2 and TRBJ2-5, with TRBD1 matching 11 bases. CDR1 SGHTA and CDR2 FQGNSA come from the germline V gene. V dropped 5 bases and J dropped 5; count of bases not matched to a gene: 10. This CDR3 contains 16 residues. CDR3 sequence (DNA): TGTGCCAGCAGCCCAACTGGGACAGGGGGGGTCGAGACCCAGTACTTC. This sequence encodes CASSPTGTGGVETQYF.

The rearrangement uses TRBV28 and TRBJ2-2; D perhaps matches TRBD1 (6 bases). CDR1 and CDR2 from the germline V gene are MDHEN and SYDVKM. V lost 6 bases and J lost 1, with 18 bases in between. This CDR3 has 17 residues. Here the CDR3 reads CASRRSFGTLNTGELFF. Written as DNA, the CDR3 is TGTGCCAGCAGGCGAAGCTTCGGGACACTGAACACCGGGGAGCTGTTTTTT.

The CDR3 DNA follows: TGTGCCAGTAGTATTCCGGGGCGGTATAGCAATCAGCCCCAGCATTTT. As protein: CASSIPGRYSNQPQHF. The chain couples TRBV19 to TRBJ1-5, with TRBD1 as a possible D gene (5 bases). Per germline, CDR1 LNHDA and CDR2 SQIVND (reference sequence). Deletions cut 3 bases from V and 0 bases from J, with 12 bases between. This CDR3 region has 16 residues. Variable domain in full (rest from reference TRBV19 and TRBJ1-5): DGGITQSPKYLFRKEGQNVTLSCEQNLNHDAMYWYRQDPGQGLRLIYYSQIVNDFQKGDIAEGYSVSREKKESFPLTVTSAQKNPTAFYLCASSIPGRYSNQPQHFGDGTRLSIL.

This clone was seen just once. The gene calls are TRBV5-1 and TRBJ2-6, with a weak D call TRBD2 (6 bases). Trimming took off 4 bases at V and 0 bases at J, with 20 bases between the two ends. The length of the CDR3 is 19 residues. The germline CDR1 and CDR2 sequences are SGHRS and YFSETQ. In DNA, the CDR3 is TGCGCCAGCAGCCCCAACGCTCGGGACTCTACCTCTGGGGCCAACGTCCTGACTTTC. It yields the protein CASSPNARDSTSGANVLTF.

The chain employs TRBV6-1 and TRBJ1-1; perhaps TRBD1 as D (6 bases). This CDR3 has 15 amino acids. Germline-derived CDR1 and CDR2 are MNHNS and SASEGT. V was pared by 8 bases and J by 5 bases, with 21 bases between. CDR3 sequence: CASSIPTQGFTEAFF. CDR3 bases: TGTGCCAGCTCCATTCCGACCCAGGGGTTTACTGAAGCTTTCTTT.

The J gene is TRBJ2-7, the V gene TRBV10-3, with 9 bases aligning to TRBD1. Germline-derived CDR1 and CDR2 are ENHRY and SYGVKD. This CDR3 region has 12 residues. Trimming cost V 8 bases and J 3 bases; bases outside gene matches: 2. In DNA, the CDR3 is TGTGCCATCGGGGGACAGGGCTACGAGCAGTACTTC. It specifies CAIGGQGYEQYF.

The CDR3 coding sequence is TGTGCCAGCAGTTACTCGAGCTCAGCACAATACGAGCAGTACTTC. This codes for CASSYSSSAQYEQYF. The rearrangement uses TRBV6-5 and TRBJ2-7; D is uncertain. Germline V gene sequence: CDR1 MNHEY, CDR2 SVGAGI. Trimming removed 0 bases at V and 4 bases at J, with 13 bases between. This CDR3 has 15 residues.

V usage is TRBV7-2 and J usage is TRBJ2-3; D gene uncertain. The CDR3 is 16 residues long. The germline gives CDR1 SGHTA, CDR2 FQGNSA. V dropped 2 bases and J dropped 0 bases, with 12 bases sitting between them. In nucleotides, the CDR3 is TGTGCCAGCAGCTTACTACAGCAAACTAGCACAGATACGCAGTATTTT. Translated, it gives CASSLLQQTSTDTQYF.